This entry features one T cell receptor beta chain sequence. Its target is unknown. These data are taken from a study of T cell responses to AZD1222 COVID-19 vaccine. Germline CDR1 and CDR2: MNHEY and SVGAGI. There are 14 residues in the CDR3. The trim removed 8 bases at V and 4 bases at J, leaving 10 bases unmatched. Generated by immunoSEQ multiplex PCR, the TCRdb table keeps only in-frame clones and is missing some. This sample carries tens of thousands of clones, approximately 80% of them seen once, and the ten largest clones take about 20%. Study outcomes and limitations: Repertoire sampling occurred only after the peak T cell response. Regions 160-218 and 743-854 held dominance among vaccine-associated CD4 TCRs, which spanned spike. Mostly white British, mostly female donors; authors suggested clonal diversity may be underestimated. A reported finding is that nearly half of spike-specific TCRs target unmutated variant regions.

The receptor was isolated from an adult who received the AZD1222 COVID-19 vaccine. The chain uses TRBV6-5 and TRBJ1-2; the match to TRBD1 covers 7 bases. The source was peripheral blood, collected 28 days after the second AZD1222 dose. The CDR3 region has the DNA TGTGCCAGCGGACAGGACAGAACCATCTATGGCTACACCTTC. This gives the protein CASGQDRTIYGYTF.